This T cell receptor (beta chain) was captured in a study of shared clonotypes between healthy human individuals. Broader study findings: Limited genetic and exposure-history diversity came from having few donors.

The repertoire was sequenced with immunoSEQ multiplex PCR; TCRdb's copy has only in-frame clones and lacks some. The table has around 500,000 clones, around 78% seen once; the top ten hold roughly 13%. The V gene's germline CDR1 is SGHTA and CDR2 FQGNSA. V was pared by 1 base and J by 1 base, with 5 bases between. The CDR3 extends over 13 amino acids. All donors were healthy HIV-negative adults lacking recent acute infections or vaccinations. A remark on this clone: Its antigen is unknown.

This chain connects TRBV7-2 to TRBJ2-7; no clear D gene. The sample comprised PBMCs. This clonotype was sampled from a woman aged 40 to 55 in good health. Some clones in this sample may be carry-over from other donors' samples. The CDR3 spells CASSLGPSYEQYF. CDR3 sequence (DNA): TGTGCCAGCAGCTTAGGGCCTTCCTACGAGCAGTACTTC.